This TCR beta chain came from a study of shared clonotypes between healthy human individuals. On the study more broadly: Those who served as donors were a couple of women and a few men between the ages of 18 and 49.

Concerning this clone itself: Its antigen is still unknown.

Study results and limitations: Estimated richness was generally greater in naive than memory subsets. Among non-shared clonotypes, generation probabilities were lower than among those shared by all four donors.

TCRdb's copy holds only in-frame clones and misses some; the assay was immunoSEQ multiplex PCR. The table records a few million clones, 93% of them present only once. Selected positively for CCR7 and CD45RO-negative, naive CD8 cells excluded terminally differentiated effector memory CD45RA+ cells. Per the germline V gene, CDR1 is WSHSY and CDR2 is SAAADI. V was pared by 3 bases and J by 8 bases, with 11 bases between. The CDR3 extends over 13 amino acids. Material: naive CD8+ T cells from PBMCs. The chain couples TRBV10-2 to TRBJ1-5; D is unresolved. The source is a man between 18 and 29 years old in good health. Some clones in this sample may be carry-over from other donors' samples. The CDR3 nucleotides read TGCGCCAGCAGTGACGGGCAGGCGAAGCCCCAGCATTTT. Protein sequence: CASSDGQAKPQHF.